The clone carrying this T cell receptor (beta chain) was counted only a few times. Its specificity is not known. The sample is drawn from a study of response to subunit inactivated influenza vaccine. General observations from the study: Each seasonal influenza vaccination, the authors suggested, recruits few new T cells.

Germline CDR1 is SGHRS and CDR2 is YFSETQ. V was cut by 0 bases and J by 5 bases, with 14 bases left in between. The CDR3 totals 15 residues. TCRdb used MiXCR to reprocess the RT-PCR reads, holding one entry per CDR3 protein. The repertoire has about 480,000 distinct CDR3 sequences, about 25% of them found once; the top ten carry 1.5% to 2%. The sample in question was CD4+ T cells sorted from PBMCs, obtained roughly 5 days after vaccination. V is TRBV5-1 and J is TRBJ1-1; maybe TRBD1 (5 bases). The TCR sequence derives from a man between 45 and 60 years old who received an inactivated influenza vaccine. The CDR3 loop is CASSLAGGRQTEAFF. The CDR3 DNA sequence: TGCGCCAGCAGCTTGGCGGGGGGGAGGCAAACTGAAGCTTTCTTT.